This T cell receptor beta chain is from a study of cytomegalovirus exposure and HLA in healthy donors. The CDR3 has 15 amino acids. Germline values: CDR1 WNHNN, CDR2 SYGVQD (reference sequence). V gave up 2 bases and J gave up 0 bases; unmatched junction bases: 4. In the PCR, 60 Vbeta and 13 Jbeta primers were used. As handled by the study authors: About 12 million of the approximately 80 million unique TCR beta chains counted in a later analysis were shared. Sequencing was performed with immunoSEQ multiplex PCR; in TCRdb, only in-frame clones are kept and a portion is missing. V, J and clone size are taken as reported in that table, and D and trimming were inferred from the DNA itself. This sample has some 130,000 clones, with about four fifths found just once. The records do not include a CMV serostatus for this donor.

The TCR comes from a man in his thirties or forties in good health. The sequencing sample was made of PBMCs. J is TRBJ2-7 and V is TRBV10-1, with TRBD2 matching over 7 bases. The CDR3: CASSETSEGSYEQYF. The CDR3 DNA is TGCGCCAGCAGTGAGACTAGCGAGGGCTCCTACGAGCAGTACTTC.